This TCR beta chain was documented in a study of shared clonotypes between healthy human individuals. The study's findings and limits: Generally, naive subsets (rather than memory subsets) showed larger estimated richness. Across a few donors, naive CD4 shared about 5%, naive CD8 more than 3%, memory CD4 2% to 2.5%, memory CD8 approximately 0.4%. Rarefaction curves obtained for sorted subsets showed sequencing incomplete despite large depth.

Assay used: immunoSEQ multiplex PCR; TCRdb lists only in-frame clones, some missing. The table has around 100,000 clones, roughly 70% seen once; the top ten hold 24%. All participating donors were Caucasian adults from Nashville, Tennessee. This clone was detected many times. Its target is not known. Sequencing used memory CD8+ T cells sorted from blood. Subset of the sample: CD45RO+ cells pooled with CCR7-negative TemRA cells. This receptor was taken from a woman aged 25 to 39 in good health.

As DNA, the CDR3 is TGTGCCAGCAGTCAGACAGGTAGCTCCTACGAGCAGTACTTC. Translation: CASSQTGSSYEQYF. This sequence joins TRBV28 and TRBJ2-7, with a possible D match to TRBD1 (6 bases). Trimming cost V 5 bases and J 0 bases, with 11 bases left between them. This CDR3 spans 14 amino acids. Per the germline V gene, CDR1 is MDHEN and CDR2 is SYDVKM.